This passage covers 7 T cell receptor beta chains from one sample sequenced in a study of post-analysis software for immune sequencing data. Study-level results: About five TRBV segments were more frequent in patients than controls; TRBV5-6, TRBV5-1 and TRBV20-1 belonged to this group.

Unique molecular identifiers were built into the TCR beta cDNA libraries. Using its own MiXCR run on the PCR reads, TCRdb lists one record per CDR3 protein. The sample yields 450,000 to 700,000 distinct CDR3 sequences, about 40% seen once. Their cognate antigens are unknown. Source material: blood. The source is a girl aged 10 to 17 with multiple sclerosis.

This clonotype came up a few times. This chain joins TRBV5-1 and TRBJ2-1; D possibly matches TRBD1 or TRBD2 (5 bases each). CDR3 length equals 15 residues. The germline V and J ends were trimmed by 0 bases and 8 bases, with 15 bases remaining between them. Germline assignment: CDR1 SGHRS and CDR2 YFSETQ. The CDR3 coding sequence is TGCGCCAGCAGCTTGGTGAAGGGGAGAGGTGATGAGCAGTTCTTC. This sequence encodes CASSLVKGRGDEQFF.

This clonotype was observed a few times. The V gene is TRBV7-9, the J gene TRBJ2-3; 14 bases fit TRBD2. V shed 4 bases, J shed 3 bases, and the junction held 6 bases outside the gene matches. Germline values: CDR1 SEHNR, CDR2 FQNEAQ (reference sequence). The CDR3 totals 17 residues. The CDR3 nucleotides are TGTGCCAGCAGCTCGCGACTAGCGGGAGGGCCGACAGATACGCAGTATTTT. Translation gives CASSSRLAGGPTDTQYF.

The rearrangement joins TRBV5-1 to TRBJ2-5; 11 bases are shared with TRBD2. The J segment lost 0 bases and the V segment lost 1 base, leaving 8 bases of the junction unmatched. This CDR3 comprises 18 residues. CDR1 is SGHRS and CDR2 is YFSETQ in the germline V gene. CDR3 region: CASSLRASGGTYQETQYF. CDR3 DNA: TGCGCCAGCAGCTTGAGGGCTAGCGGGGGGACCTACCAAGAGACCCAGTACTTC.

This chain connects TRBV5-1 to TRBJ2-5; perhaps TRBD1 as D (6 bases). V gave up 4 bases and J gave up 0 bases, with 16 bases separating them. Germline V lookup: CDR1 SGHRS, CDR2 YFSETQ. The CDR3 length is 16 residues. The CDR3 DNA reads TGCGCCAGCAGCCCTGGGGGCGGGTCTGACCAAGAGACCCAGTACTTC. It yields the protein CASSPGGGSDQETQYF.

This chain connects TRBV20-1 to TRBJ1-2; perhaps TRBD1 as D (6 bases). Germline assignment: CDR1 DFQATT and CDR2 SNEGSKA (reference sequence). The V end was cut by 2 bases, the J end by 0 bases, with 13 bases between. This CDR3 spans 15 amino acids. The CDR3 is CSARRTAGTNYGYTF. Written as DNA, the CDR3 is TGCAGTGCTAGAAGGACAGCGGGTACTAACTATGGCTACACCTTC.

The chain carries TRBV20-1 and TRBJ1-2; unclear D gene. Looked up from germline, CDR1 is DFQATT and CDR2 is SNEGSKA (reference sequence). The CDR3 is 13 residues long. Trimming took 1 base from V and 3 from J, leaving 9 bases between them. CDR3 protein: CSARGVADYGYTF. CDR3 DNA sequence: TGCAGTGCTAGAGGGGTGGCTGACTATGGCTACACCTTC.

This clonotype appeared many times. CDR3 region: CASRQGAETQYF. Here the CDR3 DNA reads TGCGCCAGCAGACAGGGAGCCGAGACCCAGTACTTC. The chain employs TRBV10-2 and TRBJ2-5, with TRBD1 as a possible D gene (6 bases). This CDR3 region has 12 residues. Trimming took 6 bases from V and 5 from J, leaving 10 bases between them. CDR1 WSHSY and CDR2 SAAADI come from the germline V gene.